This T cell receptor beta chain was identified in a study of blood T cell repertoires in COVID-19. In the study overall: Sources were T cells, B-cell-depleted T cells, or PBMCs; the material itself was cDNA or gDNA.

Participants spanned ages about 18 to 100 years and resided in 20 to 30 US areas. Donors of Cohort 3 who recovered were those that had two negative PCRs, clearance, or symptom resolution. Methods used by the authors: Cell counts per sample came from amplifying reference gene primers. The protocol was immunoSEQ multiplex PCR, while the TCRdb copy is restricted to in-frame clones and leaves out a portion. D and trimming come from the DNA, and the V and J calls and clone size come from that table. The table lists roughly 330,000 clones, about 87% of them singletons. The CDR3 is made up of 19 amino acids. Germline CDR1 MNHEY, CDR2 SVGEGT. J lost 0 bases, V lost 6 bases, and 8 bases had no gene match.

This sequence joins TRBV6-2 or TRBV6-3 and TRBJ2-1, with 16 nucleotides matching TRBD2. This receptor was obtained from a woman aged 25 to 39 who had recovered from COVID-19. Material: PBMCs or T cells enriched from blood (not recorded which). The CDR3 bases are TGTGCCAGCAGCTCAGGGACTAGCGGGGGGGGGAGCTCCTACAATGAGCAGTTCTTC. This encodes CASSSGTSGGGSSYNEQFF.